The rows below give T cell receptor beta chains drawn from one sample of a study of blood T cell repertoires in COVID-19. This table comes from immunoSEQ multiplex PCR, and its TCRdb copy is limited to in-frame clones, with some not included. The sample has approximately 250,000 clones; approximately 80% are singletons. Sequences were obtained from peripheral blood. These receptors were collected from a man between 60 and 75 years old with acute or convalescent COVID-19. Each CDR3 is given with its conserved first and last residue.

V gene: TRBV7-2; CDR3 length: 14; J gene: TRBJ2-1; CDR3 protein: CAGGLAGSYNEQFF
V gene: TRBV29-1; CDR3 length: 15; J gene: TRBJ2-1; CDR3 protein: CSVDPGGATRNEQFF
V gene: TRBV10-3; CDR3 length: 13; J gene: TRBJ2-2; CDR3 protein: CAIGAGGSGELFF
V gene: TRBV6-1; CDR3 length: 13; J gene: TRBJ1-3; CDR3 protein: CASSENRGNTIYF
V gene: TRBV18; CDR3 length: 17; J gene: TRBJ2-1; CDR3 protein: CASSPPGLAGADNEQFF
V gene: TRBV6-6; CDR3 length: 16; J gene: TRBJ2-3; CDR3 protein: CASSRGLAGGPDTQYF
V gene: TRBV19; CDR3 length: 15; J gene: TRBJ1-5; CDR3 protein: CASSIQGQGGQPQHF
V gene: TRBV10-3; CDR3 length: 16; J gene: TRBJ1-2; CDR3 protein: CAISESNNRGLGGYTF
V gene: TRBV7-2; CDR3 length: 17; J gene: TRBJ2-2; CDR3 protein: CASSLRRAGGYTGELFF
V gene: TRBV10-3; CDR3 length: 13; J gene: TRBJ2-1; CDR3 protein: CAISDRGDNEQFF
V gene: TRBV20-1; CDR3 length: 11; J gene: TRBJ1-1; CDR3 protein: CSAERQSEAFF
V gene: TRBV28; CDR3 length: 11; J gene: TRBJ1-2; CDR3 protein: CASTSNYGYTF
V gene: TRBV2; CDR3 length: 13; J gene: TRBJ1-2; CDR3 protein: CASSETDSVGYTF
V gene: TRBV5-1; CDR3 length: 15; J gene: TRBJ2-2; CDR3 protein: CASSPGWENTGELFF
V gene: TRBV12-3/TRBV12-4; CDR3 length: 12; J gene: TRBJ2-7; CDR3 protein: CATRPGSHEQYF
V gene: TRBV4-3; CDR3 length: 15; J gene: TRBJ2-3; CDR3 protein: CASSQRLWGPHTQYF
V gene: TRBV6-5; CDR3 length: 15; J gene: TRBJ2-1; CDR3 protein: CASSYRGTSYNEQFF
V gene: TRBV2; CDR3 length: 15; J gene: TRBJ1-4; CDR3 protein: CASSDRTATNEKLFF
V gene: TRBV5-1; CDR3 length: 15; J gene: TRBJ1-4; CDR3 protein: CASTIGQTTNEKLFF
V gene: TRBV14; CDR3 length: 15; J gene: TRBJ2-2; CDR3 protein: CASSQTSSRTGELFF
V gene: TRBV5-1; CDR3 length: 17; J gene: TRBJ2-1; CDR3 protein: CASSLANLAGGQQEQFF
V gene: TRBV7-9; CDR3 length: 15; J gene: TRBJ2-3; CDR3 protein: CASSNWDLSTDTQYF
V gene: TRBV7-9; CDR3 length: 18; J gene: TRBJ2-7; CDR3 protein: CASSLVVFRDRGNYEQYF
V gene: TRBV2; CDR3 length: 15; J gene: TRBJ1-2; CDR3 protein: CASSVGTMGNYGYTF
V gene: TRBV18; CDR3 length: 14; J gene: TRBJ2-3; CDR3 protein: CASSPPPGGNTQYF
V gene: TRBV12-3/TRBV12-4; CDR3 length: 13; J gene: TRBJ1-6; CDR3 protein: CASRGGENSPLHF
V gene: TRBV6-4; CDR3 length: 12; J gene: TRBJ2-1; CDR3 protein: CASSDSSGKQFF
V gene: TRBV7-9; CDR3 length: 16; J gene: TRBJ1-1; CDR3 protein: CASSLPSGQMNTEAFF
V gene: TRBV28; CDR3 length: 16; J gene: TRBJ2-4; CDR3 protein: CASSPRESKGKDIQYF
V gene: TRBV7-9; CDR3 length: 15; J gene: TRBJ1-4; CDR3 protein: CASSTQWASNEKLFF
V gene: TRBV5-6; CDR3 length: 12; J gene: TRBJ2-5; CDR3 protein: CASSLIRETQYF
V gene: TRBV4-3; CDR3 length: 16; J gene: TRBJ2-7; CDR3 protein: CASSQEPGEGIYEQYF
V gene: TRBV3-1/TRBV3-2; CDR3 length: 19; J gene: TRBJ2-7; CDR3 protein: CASSQGWLAGRMGTYEQYF
V gene: TRBV11-2; CDR3 length: 18; J gene: TRBJ1-2; CDR3 protein: CASSRKSGTGLARGGYTF
V gene: TRBV6-2/TRBV6-3; CDR3 length: 14; J gene: TRBJ1-5; CDR3 protein: CASSYINSNQPQHF
V gene: TRBV10-3; CDR3 length: 17; J gene: TRBJ1-4; CDR3 protein: CAISDPTGGGANEKLFF
V gene: TRBV30; CDR3 length: 16; J gene: TRBJ2-5; CDR3 protein: CAWSPRQLLNQETQYF
V gene: TRBV27; CDR3 length: 14; J gene: TRBJ2-7; CDR3 protein: CASRRQSHSYEQYF
V gene: TRBV7-3; CDR3 length: 17; J gene: TRBJ2-1; CDR3 protein: CASSSTSGGTHYNEQFF
V gene: TRBV6-4; CDR3 length: 18; J gene: TRBJ2-3; CDR3 protein: CASRAIPRDRGRTDTQYF
V gene: TRBV28; CDR3 length: 14; J gene: TRBJ1-4; CDR3 protein: CASSLGGVEEKLFF
V gene: TRBV29-1; CDR3 length: 17; J gene: TRBJ2-1; CDR3 protein: CSVEDASGGAPLNQQFF
V gene: TRBV7-9; CDR3 length: 15; J gene: TRBJ1-6; CDR3 protein: CASSFSGTANSPLHF
V gene: TRBV18; CDR3 length: 16; J gene: TRBJ2-1; CDR3 protein: CASSPPGGASYNEQFF
V gene: TRBV10-1; CDR3 length: 16; J gene: TRBJ2-3; CDR3 protein: CASSEYPDRVTDTQYF
V gene: TRBV15; CDR3 length: 16; J gene: TRBJ1-5; CDR3 protein: CATSSVSSGGGWPQHF
V gene: TRBV6-5; CDR3 length: 13; J gene: TRBJ2-1; CDR3 protein: CASSRHDRAKKFF
V gene: TRBV9; CDR3 length: 14; J gene: TRBJ1-2; CDR3 protein: CASSVFEGAEGYTF
V gene: TRBV19; CDR3 length: 15; J gene: TRBJ1-5; CDR3 protein: CASSIYQGINQPQHF
V gene: TRBV2; CDR3 length: 15; J gene: TRBJ2-1; CDR3 protein: CASSALAGAGDEQFF
V gene: TRBV2; CDR3 length: 15; J gene: TRBJ2-7; CDR3 protein: CASRDQRGRLVEQYF
V gene: TRBV7-2; CDR3 length: 15; J gene: TRBJ2-7; CDR3 protein: CASSLALTGGNEQYF
V gene: TRBV24-1; CDR3 length: 17; J gene: TRBJ2-6; CDR3 protein: CATSGGGPYSGANVLTF
V gene: TRBV5-4; CDR3 length: 14; J gene: TRBJ1-2; CDR3 protein: CASSFGRGDGGYTF
V gene: TRBV19; CDR3 length: 13; J gene: TRBJ2-3; CDR3 protein: CASRLAGTDTQYF
V gene: TRBV19; CDR3 length: 12; J gene: TRBJ2-7; CDR3 protein: CASSQQGMEQYF
V gene: TRBV2; CDR3 length: 15; J gene: TRBJ2-1; CDR3 protein: CASKRTGGSHNEQFF